Following are 27 T cell receptor beta chains from one sample sequenced in a study of cytomegalovirus exposure and HLA in healthy donors. With 60 Vbeta and 13 Jbeta primers, the PCR was carried out. Method: immunoSEQ multiplex PCR; TCRdb's copy keeps in-frame clones and lacks some. There are about 120,000 clones in the sample; 75% to 85% occur only once, and more than 1.5% lies in the top ten. The source material was PBMCs. The source is a man aged 35 to 55 in good health and CMV-seronegative.

The chain combines TRBV5-6 with TRBJ2-5; 11 bases are shared with TRBD2. The J call may be mistaken, given a closer DNA end match to TRBJ2-7. The CDR3 totals 15 residues. From germline, CDR1 is SGHDT and CDR2 YYEEEE. Written as DNA, the CDR3 is TGTGCCAGCAGCTTGACGCTAGCGGGGGGCTACGAGCAGTACTTC. Translating it yields CASSLTLAGGYEQYF.

Notes on this clone: The junction and the germline gene differ at one end; a read error may be behind it. The chain joins TRBV7-9 to TRBJ1-2; 8 nucleotides line up with TRBD1. Germline CDR1 and CDR2: SEHNR and FQNEAQ (reference sequence). The CDR3 is 13 amino acids. The CDR3 region has the DNA TGTTCCAGCAGCTTAGGACAGGGCTCTGGCTACACCTTC. Translating gives CSSSLGQGSGYTF.

The chain recombines TRBV5-1 with TRBJ1-4, with a possible D match to TRBD1 (6 bases). This CDR3 region has 15 residues. CDR1 SGHRS and CDR2 YFSETQ come from the germline V gene. Trimming shortened V by 3 bases and J by 3 bases, and 12 bases separated the two germline ends. The CDR3 region is CASSSFRGPNEKLFF. The CDR3 DNA reads TGCGCCAGCAGCTCATTCAGGGGCCCTAATGAAAAACTGTTTTTT.

This chain joins TRBV5-5 and TRBJ2-7; TRBD2 might be the D (6 bases). Trimming removed 4 bases from V and 5 bases from J, with 22 bases in between. Germline-derived CDR1 and CDR2 are SGHKS and YYEKEE (reference sequence). CDR3 length: 16 residues. DNA of the CDR3: TGTGCCAGCAGCCAAGCGAAGACCGGGACTTTCGACGAGCAGTACTTC. This translates into CASSQAKTGTFDEQYF.

V and J are TRBV28 and TRBJ2-1; 16 bases fit TRBD2. CDR3 length: 18 amino acids. Germline V gene data show CDR1 as MDHEN and CDR2 as SYDVKM. The trim removed 4 bases at V and 1 base at J, leaving 4 bases unmatched. In DNA form, the CDR3 reads TGTGCCAGCAGTTCGGGACTAGCGGGAGGGTTATCCTACAATGAGCAGTTCTTC. Translating it yields CASSSGLAGGLSYNEQFF.

V and J are TRBV12-5 and TRBJ2-1, with D tentatively TRBD2 (5 bases). This CDR3 has 15 amino acids. CDR1 and CDR2 (germline): LGHNT, FRNRAP. V shed 7 bases and J shed 2 bases, with 15 bases lying between them. Here the CDR3 reads CASAPSSGAYNEQFF. The DNA for the CDR3 is TGTGCTAGTGCCCCTTCCAGCGGAGCCTACAATGAGCAGTTCTTC.

The chain uses TRBV12-5 and TRBJ2-4; 8 positions match TRBD2. CDR3 length equals 15 residues. The germline V gene has CDR1 LGHNT and CDR2 FRNRAP. The V segment lost 3 bases and the J segment 6 bases; nucleotides outside the gene matches: 7. In nucleotides, the CDR3 is TGTGCTAGTGGTTTCCTAGCGGGCCACCCAAACATTCAGTACTTC. Translating it yields CASGFLAGHPNIQYF.

The chain joins TRBV4-1 to TRBJ1-5; TRBD1 aligns across 7 bases. V gave up 0 bases and J gave up 4 bases; unmatched junction bases: 6. This CDR3 has 16 amino acids. CDR1 and CDR2 (germline): MGHRA, YSYEKL. This CDR3 is CASSQDLGTENQPQHF. The CDR3 region has the DNA TGCGCCAGCAGCCAAGATTTAGGGACAGAAAATCAGCCCCAGCATTTT.

The rearrangement links TRBV6-5 to TRBJ1-1; tentatively, D is TRBD1 (5 bases). CDR3 size: 14 residues. Between the trimmed V and J ends, which lost 6 bases and 4 bases, there was a span of 15 bases. Per germline, CDR1 MNHEY and CDR2 SVGAGI. The CDR3 DNA follows: TGTGCCAGCAGGCCTACAGGTACGGGCACTGAAGCTTTCTTT. Translated, it gives CASRPTGTGTEAFF.

About this clone: One junction end disagrees with the germline gene, perhaps due to a read error. The rearrangement uses TRBV5-4 and TRBJ1-4, with D possibly matching TRBD1 (6 bases). CDR1 is SGHNT and CDR2 is YYREEE in the germline V gene (reference sequence). There are 16 residues in the CDR3. The CDR3, as DNA: TGTGCCAACAGCCCGGGCCCGACAGGCGGTAATGAAAAACTGTTTTTT. As protein: CANSPGPTGGNEKLFF.

The chain links TRBV19 to TRBJ2-5; the D is unclear. There are 15 residues in the CDR3. Trimming removed 6 bases from V and 5 bases from J, with 19 bases in between. From germline, CDR1 is LNHDA and CDR2 SQIVND (reference sequence). Here the CDR3 reads CASSDLPGTMETQYF. CDR3 DNA sequence: TGTGCCAGTAGCGACCTACCGGGTACCATGGAGACCCAGTACTTC. Full variable domain (rest looked up from reference TRBV19 and TRBJ2-5): DGGITQSPKYLFRKEGQNVTLSCEQNLNHDAMYWYRQDPGQGLRLIYYSQIVNDFQKGDIAEGYSVSREKKESFPLTVTSAQKNPTAFYLCASSDLPGTMETQYFGPGTRLLVL.

J is TRBJ2-5 and V is TRBV5-4; possibly TRBD1 for D (6 bases). Per the germline V gene, CDR1 is SGHNT and CDR2 is YYREEE (reference sequence). V lost 4 bases to trimming and J lost 5 bases, with 18 bases between them. The CDR3 sequence is 15 residues long. In DNA, the CDR3 is TGTGCCAGCAGCCAAGTTAGGGGGATGGGGGAGACCCAGTACTTC. Its protein product is CASSQVRGMGETQYF.

This clone was counted only a few times. The J gene is TRBJ1-1, the V gene TRBV30, with 7 bases that match TRBD1. Unmatched junction bases numbered 5, after V lost 8 bases and J lost 5 bases. Per germline, CDR1 GTSNPN and CDR2 SVGIG (reference sequence). The CDR3 is made up of 11 amino acids. The CDR3 here is CARQGSTEAFF. CDR3 DNA: TGTGCCCGACAGGGTAGTACTGAAGCTTTCTTT.

A single count supports this clone. CDR3 protein: CASSLLHGGNQPQHF. The CDR3, as DNA: TGTGCCAGCAGCTTACTCCACGGGGGCAATCAGCCCCAGCATTTT. This chain joins TRBV7-2 and TRBJ1-5; D not certain. In germline, CDR1 is SGHTA, CDR2 FQGNSA. The CDR3 totals 15 residues. V lost 2 bases, J lost 2 bases, and 10 bases lay in between.

The chain links TRBV27 to TRBJ1-6; 7 positions agree with TRBD1. The germline CDR1 and CDR2 sequences are MNHEY and SMNVEV (reference sequence). This CDR3 is built from 13 residues. V lost 3 bases and J lost 11; bases outside the gene matches: 4. In DNA form, the CDR3 reads TGTGCCAGCAGTTTCAGGGGGTTAGCACCCCTCCACTTT. It codes for CASSFRGLAPLHF.

This clone was recorded only once. The genes are TRBV28 and TRBJ1-1; no clear D. Germline CDR1 MDHEN, CDR2 SYDVKM. Trimming cost V 7 bases and J 1 base, with 19 bases left between them. The CDR3 is made up of 16 amino acids. CDR3 coding DNA: TGTGCCAGCACCTCAGCGTCCGGGAACAAGAACACTGAAGCTTTCTTT. It yields the protein CASTSASGNKNTEAFF.

The rearrangement links TRBV2 to TRBJ2-5, with TRBD1 identical over 12 bases. The assigned J gene may be wrong: the sequence end matches TRBJ2-7 better. CDR1 is SNHLY, CDR2 FYNNEI, per germline. The CDR3 runs 16 residues. The CDR3 DNA is TGTGCCAGCAGTGATCCGGGACAGGGGGCTTTCTACGAGCAGTACTTC. It yields the protein CASSDPGQGAFYEQYF.

V gene TRBV7-2 combines with J gene TRBJ2-3; D might be TRBD2 (6 bases). The germline gives CDR1 SGHTA, CDR2 FQGNSA. The CDR3 covers 14 residues. Trimming took 5 bases from V and 3 from J, leaving 12 bases between them. CDR3 nucleotide sequence: TGTGCCAGCAGCGAGCCGGGACTTACAGATACGCAGTATTTT. Translating gives CASSEPGLTDTQYF.

The chain couples TRBV6-5 to TRBJ2-7; D not resolved. V was cut by 6 bases and J by 2 bases, with 14 bases left in between. The CDR3 length is 14 residues. From germline, CDR1 is MNHEY and CDR2 SVGAGI. The CDR3 spells CASRDPNRAYEQYF. DNA for the CDR3: TGTGCCAGCAGAGACCCAAATCGGGCCTACGAGCAGTACTTC.

The V and J genes are TRBV2 and TRBJ2-6; 11 bases are a match to TRBD1. Germline V lookup: CDR1 SNHLY, CDR2 FYNNEI. Trimming removed 4 bases from V and 9 bases from J; junction bases left unmatched: 5. This CDR3 comprises 15 residues. The CDR3 DNA reads as TGTGCCAGCAGTGCGGGACAGGGGGTAGTCAACGTCCTGACTTTC. This translates into CASSAGQGVVNVLTF.

This sequence joins TRBV11-2 and TRBJ1-1, with 12 bases fitting TRBD1. There are 15 residues in the CDR3. Germline assignment: CDR1 SGHAT and CDR2 FQNNGV. V lost 3 bases and J lost 5; bases outside the gene matches: 4. The CDR3, as DNA: TGTGCCAGCAGCTTGGGACAGGGGGCAGTGACTGAAGCTTTCTTT. Translation: CASSLGQGAVTEAFF.

The table lists this clone with a few counts. J is TRBJ1-4 and V is TRBV7-9; TRBD1 is a possible D gene (6 bases). The CDR3 loop spans 14 amino acids. The germline CDR1 and CDR2 sequences are SEHNR and FQNEAQ (reference sequence). The V end was cut by 5 bases, the J end by 4 bases, with 11 bases between. CDR3 loop: CASSLGQINEKLFF. Here the CDR3 DNA reads TGTGCCAGCAGCCTGGGACAAATTAATGAAAAACTGTTTTTT.

The chain combines TRBV4-3 with TRBJ2-1; D not resolved. CDR3 length equals 16 residues. Germline V gene data show CDR1 as LGHNA and CDR2 as YSLEER. With 0 bases removed from V and 4 bases from J, the gap between germline ends came to 13 bases. CDR3 sequence: CASSQDLRTRYNEQFF. CDR3 sequence (DNA): TGCGCCAGCAGCCAAGATTTACGCACCCGGTACAATGAGCAGTTCTTC.

The rearrangement links TRBV7-2 to TRBJ2-1; TRBD2 matches at 14 bases. Germline CDR1 and CDR2: SGHTA and FQGNSA. The CDR3 covers 17 residues. After removal of 3 bases from V and 5 bases from J, the junction contained 6 bases not matched to a gene. The CDR3 DNA reads TGTGCCAGCAGCTTTAACAGGGGACTAGCGGGAGACAATGAGCAGTTCTTC. Protein product: CASSFNRGLAGDNEQFF.

V usage is TRBV5-1 and J usage is TRBJ1-2; D may be TRBD1 (5 bases). The CDR3 length is 18 residues. The V and J ends lost 1 base and 4 bases respectively, with 23 bases between them. From germline, CDR1 is SGHRS and CDR2 YFSETQ. The CDR3 is CASSLSQGSRLTSYGYTF. The CDR3 coding sequence is TGCGCCAGCAGCTTGTCCCAGGGCAGCCGTCTGACCAGCTATGGCTACACCTTC.

In its sample, this clone was seen once. The gene calls are TRBV13 and TRBJ2-7; possibly TRBD2 for D (6 bases). V was cut by 5 bases and J by 3 bases, with 11 bases left in between. The CDR3 length is 13 residues. CDR1 and CDR2 from the germline V gene are PRHDT and FYEKMQ (reference sequence). The DNA of the CDR3 is TGTGCCAGCAGCGAGACTAGGTACTACGAGCAGTACTTC. This translates into CASSETRYYEQYF.

This chain connects TRBV6-5 to TRBJ2-5; maybe TRBD2 (6 bases). Germline V lookup: CDR1 MNHEY, CDR2 SVGAGI. There are 16 residues in the CDR3. V was shortened by 0 bases and J by 9 bases, with 20 bases between the two germline ends. CDR3 nucleotides: TGTGCCAGCAGTTACTCGAAGGGAGGCACCGGGTTTCCCCAGTACTTC. Encoded protein: CASSYSKGGTGFPQYF.